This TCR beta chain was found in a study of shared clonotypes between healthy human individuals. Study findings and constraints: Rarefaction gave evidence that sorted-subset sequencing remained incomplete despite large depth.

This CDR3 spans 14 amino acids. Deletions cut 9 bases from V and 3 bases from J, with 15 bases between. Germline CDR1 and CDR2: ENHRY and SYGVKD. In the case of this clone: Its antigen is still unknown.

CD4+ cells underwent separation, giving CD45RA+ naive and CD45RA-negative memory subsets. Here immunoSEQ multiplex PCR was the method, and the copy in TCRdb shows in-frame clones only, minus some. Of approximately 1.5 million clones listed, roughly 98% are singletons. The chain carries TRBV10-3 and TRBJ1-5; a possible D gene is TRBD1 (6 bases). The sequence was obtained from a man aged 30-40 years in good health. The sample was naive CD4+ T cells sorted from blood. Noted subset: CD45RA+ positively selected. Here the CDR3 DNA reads TGTGCCATAGGAATACCGGGACACAATCAGCCCCAGCATTTT. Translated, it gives CAIGIPGHNQPQHF.